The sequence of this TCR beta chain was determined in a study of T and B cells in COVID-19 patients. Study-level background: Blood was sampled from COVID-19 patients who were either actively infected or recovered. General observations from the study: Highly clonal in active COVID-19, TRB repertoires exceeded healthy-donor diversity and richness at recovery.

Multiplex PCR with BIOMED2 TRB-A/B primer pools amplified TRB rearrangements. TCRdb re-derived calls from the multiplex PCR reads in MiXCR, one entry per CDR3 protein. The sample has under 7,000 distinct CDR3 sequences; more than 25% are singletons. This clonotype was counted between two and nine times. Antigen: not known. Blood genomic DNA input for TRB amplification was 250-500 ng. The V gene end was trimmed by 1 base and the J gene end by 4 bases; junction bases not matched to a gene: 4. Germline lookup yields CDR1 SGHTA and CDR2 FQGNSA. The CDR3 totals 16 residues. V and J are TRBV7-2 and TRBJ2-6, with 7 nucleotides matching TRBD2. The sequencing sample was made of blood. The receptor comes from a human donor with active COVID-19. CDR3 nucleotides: TGTGCCAGCAGCTTAGGACTAGCTATGGGGGCCAACGTCCTGACTTTC. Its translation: CASSLGLAMGANVLTF. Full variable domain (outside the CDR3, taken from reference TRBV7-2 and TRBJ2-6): GAGVSQSPSNKVTEKGKDVELRCDPISGHTALYWYRQSLGQGLEFLIYFQGNSAPDKSGLPSDRFSAERTGGSVSTLTIQRTQQEDSAVYLCASSLGLAMGANVLTFGAGSRLTVL.